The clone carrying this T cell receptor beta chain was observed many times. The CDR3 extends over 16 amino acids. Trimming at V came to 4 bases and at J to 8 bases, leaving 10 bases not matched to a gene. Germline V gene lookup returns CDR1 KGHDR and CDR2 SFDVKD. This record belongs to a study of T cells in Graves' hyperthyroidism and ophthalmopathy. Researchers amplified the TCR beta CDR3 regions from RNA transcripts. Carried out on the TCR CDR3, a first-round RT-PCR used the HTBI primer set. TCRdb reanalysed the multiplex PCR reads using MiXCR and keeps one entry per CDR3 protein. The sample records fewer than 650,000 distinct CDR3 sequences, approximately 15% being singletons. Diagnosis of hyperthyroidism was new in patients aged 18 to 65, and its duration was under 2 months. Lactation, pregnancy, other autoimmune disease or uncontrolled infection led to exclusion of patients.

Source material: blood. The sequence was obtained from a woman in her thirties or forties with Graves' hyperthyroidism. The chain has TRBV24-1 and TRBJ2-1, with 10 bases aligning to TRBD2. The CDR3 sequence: CATSDASGRGADEQFF. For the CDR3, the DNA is TGTGCCACCAGTGACGCTAGCGGGAGAGGGGCGGATGAGCAGTTCTTC.